These T cell receptor beta chains were read from a single sample in a study of graft-versus-host responses after intestinal transplantation. Their antigens are not known. Clones were sequenced by immunoSEQ multiplex PCR, and TCRdb holds only the in-frame ones, with some missing. Here the sample spans about 100,000 clones, about 88% being singletons. Sequenced here: unstimulated CD4+ T cells sorted from spleen or lymph node cells, sampled before transplant. These receptors all stem from a human donor who was the organ donor for an intestinal transplant. CDR3s include the opening cysteine and the closing phenylalanine or tryptophan. The D gene is left open where the match is weak. Some rows have no size entry. The others give once, few or many, or a class for an expanded clone.

clone_size j_call d_call v_call cdr3_aa cdr3_nt
- TRBJ2-5 - TRBV29-1 CSVAWTVQETQYF TGCAGCGTTGCATGGACAGTTCAAGAGACCCAGTACTTC
- TRBJ2-7 TRBD1 TRBV14 CASSLGQGKAYEQYF TGTGCCAGCAGCCTGGGACAGGGGAAGGCCTACGAGCAGTACTTC
- TRBJ1-4 - TRBV19 CASSILPFHQPSSNEKLFF TGTGCCAGTAGTATTTTGCCCTTCCACCAACCCAGCTCGAATGAAAAACTGTTTTTT
- TRBJ2-1 TRBD2 TRBV9 CASSGLAGNNGEQFF TGTGCCAGCAGCGGACTAGCGGGGAACAACGGTGAGCAGTTCTTC
- TRBJ2-5 - TRBV10-1 CASSDAGTQYF TGCGCCAGCAGTGATGCCGGGACCCAGTACTTC
- TRBJ2-3 - TRBV6-6 CASSYPSPKDRDTQYF TGTGCCAGCAGTTACCCCTCCCCAAAGGACAGAGATACGCAGTATTTT
- TRBJ1-1 TRBD1 TRBV19 CASSHPGTGVTEAFF TGTGCCAGTAGTCACCCCGGGACAGGGGTTACTGAAGCTTTCTTT
- TRBJ2-3 - TRBV6-5 CASRSLNTQYF TGTGCCAGCAGGTCGTTGAATACGCAGTATTTT
- TRBJ2-7 - TRBV5-5 CASSSRDRAYEQYF TGTGCCAGCAGCTCCCGGGACCGAGCCTACGAGCAGTACTTC
- TRBJ2-1 TRBD2 TRBV5-1 CASAQSGGDYNEQFF TGCGCCAGCGCTCAAAGCGGGGGCGATTACAATGAGCAGTTCTTC
- TRBJ2-7 - TRBV21-1 CASSNIAGNLYEQYF TGTGCCAGCAGCAACATAGCGGGGAACCTCTACGAGCAGTACTTC
- TRBJ2-6 TRBD2 TRBV11-3 CASSPGILAGAGANVLTF TGTGCCAGCAGCCCTGGAATACTAGCGGGGGCTGGGGCCAACGTCCTGACTTTC
once TRBJ2-7 TRBD1 TRBV7-9 CASSLARTGGRHEQYF TGTGCCAGCAGCTTAGCGCGAACAGGGGGTAGGCACGAGCAGTACTTC
- TRBJ2-1 - TRBV30 CAWSARKGGYEQFF TGTGCCTGGAGTGCCCGAAAGGGGGGGTATGAGCAGTTCTTC
- TRBJ2-3 TRBD1 TRBV10-1 CASSVRTGSTDTQYF TGCGCCAGCAGTGTTAGGACAGGGAGCACAGATACGCAGTATTTT
- TRBJ1-1 - TRBV29-1 CSVQSRGGTEAFF TGCAGCGTCCAGTCCCGAGGGGGCACTGAAGCTTTCTTT
- TRBJ2-1 - TRBV7-8 CASTLFGDKQFF TGTGCCAGCACCTTGTTCGGGGATAAGCAGTTCTTC
- TRBJ2-6 - TRBV9 CASSAEEGSPGANVLTF TGTGCCAGCAGCGCTGAGGAGGGGAGCCCTGGGGCCAACGTCCTGACTTTC
- TRBJ2-2 - TRBV2 CASSGTGTGELFF TGTGCCAGCAGTGGCACAGGGACCGGGGAGCTGTTTTTT
- TRBJ2-7 TRBD1 TRBV6-6 CASSRDRGLYEQYF TGTGCCAGCAGCCGAGACAGGGGTCTATACGAGCAGTACTTC